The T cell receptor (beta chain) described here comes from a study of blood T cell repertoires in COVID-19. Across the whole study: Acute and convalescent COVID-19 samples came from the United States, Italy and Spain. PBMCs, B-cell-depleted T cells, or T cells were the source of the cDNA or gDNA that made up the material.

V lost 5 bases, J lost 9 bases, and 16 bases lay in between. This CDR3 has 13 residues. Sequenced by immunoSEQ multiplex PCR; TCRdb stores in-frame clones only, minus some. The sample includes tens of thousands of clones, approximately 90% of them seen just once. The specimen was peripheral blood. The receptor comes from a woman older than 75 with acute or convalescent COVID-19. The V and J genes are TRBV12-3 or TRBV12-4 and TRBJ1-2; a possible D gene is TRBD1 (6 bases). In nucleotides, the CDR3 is TGTGCCAGCAGTCTGGCAGGGGCGCGGAGCTACACCTTC. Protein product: CASSLAGARSYTF.